This T cell receptor (beta chain) originates from a study of blood T cell repertoires in COVID-19. About the research overall: Acute-phase and convalescent COVID-19 samples originated in the United States, Italy and Spain. PBMCs, B-cell-depleted T cells, or T cells were the source of the cDNA or gDNA that made up the material.

Germline CDR1 reads SGDLS; CDR2 reads YYNGEE. Trimming took 0 bases from V and 2 from J, leaving 9 bases between them. This CDR3 is 14 amino acids long. In the study's own analysis: Estimation of nucleated cell counts relied on the amplification of reference gene primers. The data were produced by immunoSEQ multiplex PCR, yet TCRdb's version contains in-frame clones alone and is incomplete. V and J calls and clone size follow that table, whereas D and trimming were derived from the DNA. In the table there are about 130,000 clones, around 87% of which are singletons. The chain joins TRBV9 to TRBJ2-7; D is possibly TRBD2 (6 bases). The sequence was collected from a woman in her fifties or sixties with acute or convalescent COVID-19. The material sequenced was peripheral blood. CDR3 protein: CASSVAAGTYEQYF. The CDR3, as DNA: TGTGCCAGCAGCGTAGCGGCGGGAACCTACGAGCAGTACTTC.